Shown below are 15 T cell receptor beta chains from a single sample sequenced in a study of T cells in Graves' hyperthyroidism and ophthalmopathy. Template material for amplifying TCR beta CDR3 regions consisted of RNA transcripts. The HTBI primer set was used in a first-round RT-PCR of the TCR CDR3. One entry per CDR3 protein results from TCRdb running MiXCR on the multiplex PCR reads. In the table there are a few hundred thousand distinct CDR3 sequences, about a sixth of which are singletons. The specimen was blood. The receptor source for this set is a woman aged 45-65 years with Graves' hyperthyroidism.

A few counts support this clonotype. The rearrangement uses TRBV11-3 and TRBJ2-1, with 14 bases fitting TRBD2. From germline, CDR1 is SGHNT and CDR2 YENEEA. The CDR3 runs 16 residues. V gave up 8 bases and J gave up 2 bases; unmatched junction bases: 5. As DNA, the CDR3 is TGTGCCAGCGGACTAGCGGGAGGCCGTACCTACAATGAGCAGTTCTTC. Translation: CASGLAGGRTYNEQFF.

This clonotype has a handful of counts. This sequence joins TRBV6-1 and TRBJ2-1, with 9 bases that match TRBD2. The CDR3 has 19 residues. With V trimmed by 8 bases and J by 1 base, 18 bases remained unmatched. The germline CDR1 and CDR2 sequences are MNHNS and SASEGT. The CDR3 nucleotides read TGTGCCAGCGCCAGACGGTTAGCGGGAGAGTTCGGGTCCTACAATGAGCAGTTCTTC. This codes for CASARRLAGEFGSYNEQFF.

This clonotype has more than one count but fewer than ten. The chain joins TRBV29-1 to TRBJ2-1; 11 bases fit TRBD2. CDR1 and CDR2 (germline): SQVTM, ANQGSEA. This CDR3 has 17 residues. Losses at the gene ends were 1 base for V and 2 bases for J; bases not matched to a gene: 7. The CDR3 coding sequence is TGCAGCGTTGAAGTTCTAGCGGGAGGCCTTGCCTACAATGAGCAGTTCTTC. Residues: CSVEVLAGGLAYNEQFF.

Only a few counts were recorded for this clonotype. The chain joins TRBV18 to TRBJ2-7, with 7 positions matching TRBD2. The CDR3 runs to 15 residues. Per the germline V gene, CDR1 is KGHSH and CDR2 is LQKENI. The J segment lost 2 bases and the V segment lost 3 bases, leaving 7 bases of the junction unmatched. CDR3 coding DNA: TGTGCCAGCTCACCGTCTAGCGGCAAAGCCTACGAGCAGTACTTC. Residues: CASSPSSGKAYEQYF. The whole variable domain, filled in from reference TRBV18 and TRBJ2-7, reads NAGVMQNPRHLVRRRGQEARLRCSPMKGHSHVYWYRQLPEEGLKFMVYLQKENIIDESGMPKERFSAEFPKEGPSILRIQQVVRGDSAAYFCASSPSSGKAYEQYFGPGTRLTVT.

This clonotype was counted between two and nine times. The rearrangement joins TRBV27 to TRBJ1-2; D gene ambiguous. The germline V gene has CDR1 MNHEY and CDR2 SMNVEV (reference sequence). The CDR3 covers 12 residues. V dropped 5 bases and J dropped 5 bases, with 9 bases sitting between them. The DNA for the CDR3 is TGTGCCAGCAGTAGCTTAGGATATGGCTACACCTTC. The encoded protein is CASSSLGYGYTF.

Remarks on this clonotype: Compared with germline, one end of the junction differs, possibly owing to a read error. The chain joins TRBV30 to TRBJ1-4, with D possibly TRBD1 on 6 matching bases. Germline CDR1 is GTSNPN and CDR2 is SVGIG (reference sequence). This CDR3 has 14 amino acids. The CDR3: CAWKKQGYVEKLLF. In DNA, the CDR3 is TGTGCCTGGAAAAAACAGGGTTACGTTGAAAAACTGCTTTTT. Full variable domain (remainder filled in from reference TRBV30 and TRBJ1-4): SQTIHQWPATLVQPVGSPLSLECTVEGTSNPNLYWYRQAAGRGLQLLFYSVGIGQISSEVPQNLSASRPQDRQFILSSKKLLLSDSGFYLCAWKKQGYVEKLLFGSGTQLSVL.

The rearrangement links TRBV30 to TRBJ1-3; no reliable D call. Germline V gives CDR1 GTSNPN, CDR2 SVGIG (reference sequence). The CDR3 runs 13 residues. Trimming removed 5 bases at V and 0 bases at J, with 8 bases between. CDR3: CAWGLASGNTIYF. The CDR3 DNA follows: TGTGCCTGGGGACTGGCCTCTGGAAACACCATATATTTT.

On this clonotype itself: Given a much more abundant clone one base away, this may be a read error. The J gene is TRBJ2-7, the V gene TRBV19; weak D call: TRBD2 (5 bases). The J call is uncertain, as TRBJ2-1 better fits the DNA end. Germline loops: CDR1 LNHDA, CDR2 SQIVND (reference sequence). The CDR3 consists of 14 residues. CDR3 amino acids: CASSRRAGEYEQFF. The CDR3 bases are TGTGCCAGTAGTCGAAGGGCCGGGGAATACGAGCAGTTCTTC.

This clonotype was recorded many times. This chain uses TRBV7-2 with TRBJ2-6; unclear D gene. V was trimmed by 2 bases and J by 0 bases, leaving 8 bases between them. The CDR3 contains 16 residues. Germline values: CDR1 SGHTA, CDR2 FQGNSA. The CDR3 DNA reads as TGTGCCAGCAGCTTAAAGGGTCTCTCTGGGGCCAACGTCCTGACTTTC. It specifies CASSLKGLSGANVLTF.

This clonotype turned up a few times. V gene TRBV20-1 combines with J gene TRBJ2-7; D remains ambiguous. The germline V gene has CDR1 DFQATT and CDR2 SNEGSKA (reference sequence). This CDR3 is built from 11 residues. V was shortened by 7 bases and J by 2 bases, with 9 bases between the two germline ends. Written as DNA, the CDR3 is TGCAGTGGTGGCCCCGCCTACGAGCAGTACTTC. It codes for CSGGPAYEQYF.

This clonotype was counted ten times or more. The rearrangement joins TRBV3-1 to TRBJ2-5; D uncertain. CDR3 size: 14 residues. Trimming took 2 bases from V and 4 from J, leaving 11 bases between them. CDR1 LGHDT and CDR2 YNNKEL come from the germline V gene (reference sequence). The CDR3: CASSQTRFRETQYF. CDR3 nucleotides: TGTGCCAGCAGCCAAACAAGGTTCCGAGAGACCCAGTACTTC.

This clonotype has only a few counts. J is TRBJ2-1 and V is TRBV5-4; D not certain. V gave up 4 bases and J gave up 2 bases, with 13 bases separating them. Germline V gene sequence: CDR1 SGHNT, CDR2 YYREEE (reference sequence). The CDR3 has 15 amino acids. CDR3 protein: CASSPRQVAYNEQFF. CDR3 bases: TGTGCCAGCAGCCCCCGGCAGGTCGCCTACAATGAGCAGTTCTTC. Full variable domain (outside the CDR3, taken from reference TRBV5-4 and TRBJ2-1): ETGVTQSPTHLIKTRGQQVTLRCSSQSGHNTVSWYQQALGQGPQFIFQYYREEENGRGNFPPRFSGLQFPNYSSELNVNALELDDSALYLCASSPRQVAYNEQFFGPGTRLTVL.

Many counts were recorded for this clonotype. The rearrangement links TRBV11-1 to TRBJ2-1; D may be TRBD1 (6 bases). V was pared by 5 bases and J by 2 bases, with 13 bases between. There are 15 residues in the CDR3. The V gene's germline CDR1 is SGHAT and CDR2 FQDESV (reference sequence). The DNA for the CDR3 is TGTGCCAGCAGCCTCGGGACACTTACCTACAATGAGCAGTTCTTC. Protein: CASSLGTLTYNEQFF.

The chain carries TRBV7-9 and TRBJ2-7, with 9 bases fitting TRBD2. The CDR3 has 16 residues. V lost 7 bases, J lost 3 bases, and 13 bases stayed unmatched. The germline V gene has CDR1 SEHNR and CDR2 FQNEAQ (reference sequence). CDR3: CASNEGAGGRGYEQYF. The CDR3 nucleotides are TGTGCCAGCAACGAAGGGGCGGGAGGGCGAGGCTACGAGCAGTACTTC. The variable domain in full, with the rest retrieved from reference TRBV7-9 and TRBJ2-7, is DTGVSQNPRHKITKRGQNVTFRCDPISEHNRLYWYRQTLGQGPEFLTYFQNEAQLEKSRLLSDRFSAERPKGSFSTLEIQRTEQGDSAMYLCASNEGAGGRGYEQYFGPGTRLTVT.

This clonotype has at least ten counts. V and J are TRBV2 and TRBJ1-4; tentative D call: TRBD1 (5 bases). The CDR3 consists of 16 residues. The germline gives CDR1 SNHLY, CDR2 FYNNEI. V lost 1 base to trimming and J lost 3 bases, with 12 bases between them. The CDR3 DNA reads TGTGCCAGCAGTGAAGGGACATCGGCACCTAATGAAAAACTGTTTTTT. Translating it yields CASSEGTSAPNEKLFF.